One sample yielded the 8 T cell receptor beta chains listed below, sequenced in a study of PD-1 blockade in classical Hodgkin lymphoma (dated by TCRdb to about 2020). Libraries came from the immunoSEQ multiplex PCR assay. TCRdb holds this immuneACCESS table with in-frame rearrangements only. Some clones are missing; in checked studies, unresolved V genes explain under half, and the rest has no known cause. The sample includes 11,000 or so clones, with roughly 84% observed a single time. The ten largest clonotypes hold around 42% of the sample. In light of the paper, this sample's time point label describes: cycle 1 day 1 (C1D1), immediately before nivolumab initiation. Every trial patient had relapsed following autologous stem cell transplantation, and prior brentuximab vedotin exposure was what differed among cohorts A, B and C. A Miltenyi CD8+ T cell isolation kit was used for magnetic negative selection to purify CD8+ T cells from thawed PBMCs.

The sample here was CD8+ T cells from blood, taken at baseline. These receptors were taken from a human donor with classical Hodgkin lymphoma.

This chain joins TRBV27 and TRBJ2-1; 9 bases map to TRBD1. The CDR3 loop spans 16 amino acids. Germline V gives CDR1 MNHEY, CDR2 SMNVEV (reference sequence). J was trimmed by 3 bases and V by 4 bases; bases with no gene match: 7. The chain's CDR3 is CASSSRTGAGYNEQFF. In nucleotides, the CDR3 is TGTGCCAGCAGTTCCCGGACAGGGGCAGGCTACAATGAGCAGTTCTTC.

The chain combines TRBV9 with TRBJ2-2; D might be TRBD2 (5 bases). The CDR3 spans 14 residues. V lost 2 bases to trimming and J lost 4 bases, with 9 bases between them. The germline V gene has CDR1 SGDLS and CDR2 YYNGEE. CDR3 protein: CASSVLGSTGELFF. CDR3 DNA: TGTGCCAGCAGCGTGTTAGGGAGCACCGGGGAGCTGTTTTTT.

The chain has TRBV27 and TRBJ2-3, with 10 bases matching TRBD1. With 2 bases clipped from V and 3 bases from J, the junction kept 2 bases outside the gene matches. The CDR3 loop spans 15 amino acids. Germline values: CDR1 MNHEY, CDR2 SMNVEV (reference sequence). CDR3 sequence: CASSLMGQGTDTQYF. CDR3 nucleotides: TGTGCCAGCAGTTTAATGGGACAGGGGACAGATACGCAGTATTTT.

This chain joins TRBV10-1 and TRBJ2-1; 10 bases are a match to TRBD2. The V gene end was trimmed by 0 bases and the J gene end by 8 bases; junction bases not matched to a gene: 10. Germline-derived CDR1 and CDR2 are WNHNN and SYGVQD (reference sequence). This CDR3 is 17 amino acids long. The DNA of the CDR3 is TGCGCCAGCAGTGAGTCTGGAGTAGCGGGAGGTGGGGATGAGCAGTTCTTC. This encodes CASSESGVAGGGDEQFF.

J is TRBJ1-1 and V is TRBV19; no clear D. This CDR3 region has 17 residues. Germline CDR1 is LNHDA and CDR2 is SQIVND (reference sequence). The V end lost 9 bases, the J end lost 0 bases, and 23 bases lay between the germline ends. The CDR3 region is CASCGASGPIMNTEAFF. The CDR3 bases are TGTGCCAGCTGCGGCGCGTCCGGACCGATCATGAACACTGAAGCTTTCTTT. The variable domain in full, completed from reference TRBV19 and TRBJ1-1, reads DGGITQSPKYLFRKEGQNVTLSCEQNLNHDAMYWYRQDPGQGLRLIYYSQIVNDFQKGDIAEGYSVSREKKESFPLTVTSAQKNPTAFYLCASCGASGPIMNTEAFFGQGTRLTVV.

The CDR3 nucleotides read TGCGCCAGCAGTGGGGGGGGAGCGGGAGCCTACAATGAGCAGTTCTTC. It specifies CASSGGGAGAYNEQFF. The rearrangement uses TRBV10-1 and TRBJ2-1, with 8 bases identical to TRBD2. Looked up from germline, CDR1 is WNHNN and CDR2 is SYGVQD (reference sequence). The CDR3 consists of 16 residues. Trimming cost V 4 bases and J 2 bases; bases outside gene matches: 7.

CDR3 bases: TGTGCCAGCAGTTGGACAGGGGTTAGCACAGATACGCAGTATTTT. Protein: CASSWTGVSTDTQYF. The J gene is TRBJ2-3, the V gene TRBV6-5; TRBD1 matches at 9 bases. Looked up from germline, CDR1 is MNHEY and CDR2 is SVGAGI. The V gene end was trimmed by 4 bases and the J gene end by 0 bases; junction bases not matched to a gene: 2. The CDR3 runs to 15 residues.

The V and J genes are TRBV28 and TRBJ2-7; 12 positions match TRBD2. Germline V CDR1 and CDR2: MDHEN, SYDVKM. The CDR3 contains 14 residues. J lost 6 bases, V lost 6 bases, and 6 bases had no gene match. The CDR3 is CASSELAGGGEQYF. In DNA form, the CDR3 reads TGTGCCAGCAGCGAACTAGCGGGAGGAGGCGAGCAGTACTTC.